A single sample gave rise to the 4 T cell receptor beta chains below, sequenced in a study of PD-L1 blockade in urothelial cancer. Method: immunoSEQ multiplex PCR; TCRdb's copy keeps in-frame clones and lacks some. Among 38,000 or so clones, 80% to 90% were seen once, and the ten largest hold about 16%. Sequenced material: PBMCs, taken around atezolizumab (anti-PD-L1) treatment. These receptor sequences come from a man in his fifties or sixties with urothelial cancer.

The chain joins TRBV28 to TRBJ2-7; TRBD2 is a possible D gene (5 bases). CDR1 is MDHEN, CDR2 SYDVKM, per germline. V gave up 7 bases and J gave up 4 bases, with 17 bases separating them. This CDR3 is 14 amino acids long. CDR3 coding DNA: TGTGCCAGCACGCCAACCGGGATGTCATACGAGCAGTACTTC. It encodes CASTPTGMSYEQYF.

This rearrangement joins TRBV14 to TRBJ2-3; 14 bases align to TRBD2. V lost 0 bases to trimming and J lost 6 bases; unmatched junction nucleotides: 8. The CDR3 covers 18 residues. The germline V gene encodes CDR1 SGHDN and CDR2 FVKESK. The CDR3 DNA sequence: TGTGCCAGCAGCCAAGAAAGGAGACTAGCGGGAGGGCGGGATACGCAGTATTTT. Residues: CASSQERRLAGGRDTQYF.

J is TRBJ2-7 and V is TRBV5-5; D may be TRBD1 (6 bases). The V end lost 4 bases, the J end lost 3 bases, and 14 bases lay between the germline ends. This CDR3 is built from 14 residues. The germline V gene has CDR1 SGHKS and CDR2 YYEKEE (reference sequence). The CDR3 DNA reads as TGTGCCAGCAGCGAGCACCCAGGGGTCTACGAGCAGTACTTC. It specifies CASSEHPGVYEQYF.

The gene calls are TRBV19 and TRBJ2-3, with a tentative D call TRBD2 (6 bases). V was trimmed by 1 base and J by 2 bases, leaving 7 bases between them. This CDR3 comprises 14 residues. CDR1 LNHDA and CDR2 SQIVND come from the germline V gene (reference sequence). CDR3 nucleotides: TGTGCCAGTAGTATAGGCGGGACCACAGATACGCAGTATTTT. This codes for CASSIGGTTDTQYF. The full variable domain, rest sourced from reference TRBV19 and TRBJ2-3, is DGGITQSPKYLFRKEGQNVTLSCEQNLNHDAMYWYRQDPGQGLRLIYYSQIVNDFQKGDIAEGYSVSREKKESFPLTVTSAQKNPTAFYLCASSIGGTTDTQYFGPGTRLTVL.